This TCR beta chain comes out of a study of cytomegalovirus exposure and HLA in healthy donors. Study-level background: Among the 398 genotyped donors, around 85% were placed in the Caucasian-associated ancestry cluster.

General observations from the study: Being indistinguishable, some V segments were excluded, TRBV6-2 and TRBV6-3 among them. Some highly shared sequence variants likely arose as a pipeline artifact.

V lost 3 bases to trimming and J lost 5 bases; unmatched junction nucleotides: 7. This CDR3 spans 15 amino acids. Germline assignment: CDR1 PRHDT and CDR2 FYEKMQ (reference sequence). With 60 Vbeta and 13 Jbeta primers, the PCR was carried out. In the original processing: In a later analysis, about 11 million of 65 million to 80 million unique beta chains occurred in at least two donors. Using immunoSEQ multiplex PCR, the repertoire was profiled, and TCRdb retains in-frame clones only, with some absent. The V and J calls and the clone size are those of that table, but D and trimming were determined from the DNA. Among about 250,000 clones, around 66% were seen once, and the ten largest hold approximately 2.3%. As to this clone: The antigen is undetermined.

The clonotype originates from a female donor in good health and CMV-seronegative. Sequencing used PBMCs. The chain carries TRBV13 and TRBJ2-1; 7 bases are shared with TRBD1. The CDR3 here is CASSFLPGQDNEQFF. The DNA for the CDR3 is TGTGCCAGCAGCTTTCTCCCTGGACAGGACAATGAGCAGTTCTTC.